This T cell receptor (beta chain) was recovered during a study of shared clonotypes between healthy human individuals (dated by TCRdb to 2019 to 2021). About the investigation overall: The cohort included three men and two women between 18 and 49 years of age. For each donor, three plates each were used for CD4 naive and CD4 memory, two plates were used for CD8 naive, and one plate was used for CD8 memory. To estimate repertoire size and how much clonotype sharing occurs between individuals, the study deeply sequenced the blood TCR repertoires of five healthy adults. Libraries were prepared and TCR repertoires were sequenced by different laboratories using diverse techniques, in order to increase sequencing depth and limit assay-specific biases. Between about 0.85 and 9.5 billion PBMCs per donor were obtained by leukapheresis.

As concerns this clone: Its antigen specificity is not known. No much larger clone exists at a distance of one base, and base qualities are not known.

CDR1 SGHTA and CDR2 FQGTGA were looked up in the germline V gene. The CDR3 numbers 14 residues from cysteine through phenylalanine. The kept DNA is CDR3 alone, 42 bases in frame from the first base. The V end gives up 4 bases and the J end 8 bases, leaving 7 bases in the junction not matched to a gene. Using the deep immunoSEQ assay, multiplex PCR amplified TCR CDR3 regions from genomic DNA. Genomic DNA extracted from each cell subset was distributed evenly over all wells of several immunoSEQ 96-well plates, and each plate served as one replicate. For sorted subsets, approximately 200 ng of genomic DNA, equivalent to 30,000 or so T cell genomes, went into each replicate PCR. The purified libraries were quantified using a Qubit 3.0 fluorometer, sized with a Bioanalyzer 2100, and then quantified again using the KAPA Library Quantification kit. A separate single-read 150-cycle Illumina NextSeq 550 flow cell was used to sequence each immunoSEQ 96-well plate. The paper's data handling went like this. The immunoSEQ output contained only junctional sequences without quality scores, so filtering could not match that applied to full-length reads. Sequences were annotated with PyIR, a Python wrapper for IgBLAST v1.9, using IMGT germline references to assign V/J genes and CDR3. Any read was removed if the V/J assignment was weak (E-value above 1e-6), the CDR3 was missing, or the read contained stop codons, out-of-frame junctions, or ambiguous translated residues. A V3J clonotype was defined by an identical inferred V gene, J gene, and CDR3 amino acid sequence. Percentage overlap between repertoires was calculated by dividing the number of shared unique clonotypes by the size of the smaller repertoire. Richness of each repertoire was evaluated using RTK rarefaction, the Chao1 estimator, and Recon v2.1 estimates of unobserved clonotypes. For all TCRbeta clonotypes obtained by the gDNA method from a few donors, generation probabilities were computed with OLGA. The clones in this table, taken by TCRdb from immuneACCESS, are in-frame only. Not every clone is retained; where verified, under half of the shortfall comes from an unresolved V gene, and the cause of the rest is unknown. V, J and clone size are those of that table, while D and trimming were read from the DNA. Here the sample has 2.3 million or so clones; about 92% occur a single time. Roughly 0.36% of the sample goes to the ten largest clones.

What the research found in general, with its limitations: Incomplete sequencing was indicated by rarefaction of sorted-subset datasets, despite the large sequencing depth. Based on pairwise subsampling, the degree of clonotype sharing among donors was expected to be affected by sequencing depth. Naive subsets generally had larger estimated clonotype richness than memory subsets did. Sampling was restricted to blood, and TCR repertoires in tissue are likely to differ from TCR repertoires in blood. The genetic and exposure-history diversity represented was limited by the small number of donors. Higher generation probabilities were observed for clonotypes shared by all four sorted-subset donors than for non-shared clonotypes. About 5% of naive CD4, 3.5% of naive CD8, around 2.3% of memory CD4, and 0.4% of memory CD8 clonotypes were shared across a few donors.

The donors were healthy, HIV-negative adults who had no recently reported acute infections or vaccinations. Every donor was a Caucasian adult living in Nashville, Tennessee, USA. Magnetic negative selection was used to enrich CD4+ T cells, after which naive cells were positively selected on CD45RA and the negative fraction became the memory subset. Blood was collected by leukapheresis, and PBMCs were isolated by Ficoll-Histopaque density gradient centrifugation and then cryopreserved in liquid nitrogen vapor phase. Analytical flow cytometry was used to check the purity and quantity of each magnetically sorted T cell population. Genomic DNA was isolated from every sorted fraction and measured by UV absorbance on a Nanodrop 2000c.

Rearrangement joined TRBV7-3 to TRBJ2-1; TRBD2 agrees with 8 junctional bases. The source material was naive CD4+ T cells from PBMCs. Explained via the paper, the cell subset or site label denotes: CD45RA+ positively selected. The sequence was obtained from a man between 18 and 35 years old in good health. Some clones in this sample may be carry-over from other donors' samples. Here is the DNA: TGTGCCAGCAGCTCAACGGGAGGGAGGGATGAGCAGTTCTTC. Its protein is CASSSTGGRDEQFF.